The 30 T cell receptor beta chains below come from one sample, sequenced in a study of monozygotic twins with inflammatory bowel disease. After re-calling the 5' RACE reads, TCRdb lists one entry per CDR3 protein, DNA absent. In all, the sample yields approximately 400,000 distinct CDR3 sequences. Sequencing was carried out using blood. The receptor source for this set is a human donor with ulcerative colitis or Crohn's disease, or a healthy co-twin of an affected twin (not recorded which).

The CDR3: CASSVATPSGRDLGELFF. This chain links TRBV9 with TRBJ2-2; TCRdb proposes TRBD2, but this gene call is untestable without DNA. Germline loops: CDR1 SGDLS, CDR2 YYNGEE. CDR3 length equals 18 residues. The whole variable domain, filled in from reference TRBV9 and TRBJ2-2, reads DSGVTQTPKHLITATGQRVTLRCSPRSGDLSVYWYQQSLDQGLQFLIQYYNGEERAKGNILERFSAQQFPDLHSELNLSSLELGDSALYFCASSVATPSGRDLGELFFGEGSRLTVL.

The chain recombines TRBV7-3 with TRBJ2-1. CDR3 length: 15 amino acids. Germline V gene data show CDR1 as SGHTA and CDR2 as FQGTGA. The CDR3 sequence is CASSFGGVSYNEQFF.

The rearrangement links TRBV4-3 to TRBJ1-1. CDR1 and CDR2 from the germline V gene are LGHNA and YSLEER. The CDR3 has 16 residues. CDR3 amino acids: CASSQAWGTLNTEAFF.

The chain couples TRBV5-1 to TRBJ1-1; no DNA is available, so the TRBD1 call from TCRdb remains unchecked. The CDR3 runs 14 residues. Germline CDR1 SGHRS, CDR2 YFSETQ. The CDR3 here is CASSWGRGGPEAFF.

The chain recombines TRBV29-1 with TRBJ2-1; the D call of TRBD1 rests on TCRdb alone, since no DNA is present to check it. CDR1 is SQVTM, CDR2 ANQGSEA, per germline. The CDR3 spans 13 residues. CDR3 amino acids: CSVTPPLYNEQFF.

The rearrangement links TRBV2 to TRBJ2-6; the TRBD1 assignment by TCRdb is unverifiable without DNA. Germline V CDR1 and CDR2: SNHLY, FYNNEI. The CDR3 consists of 15 residues. The CDR3 spells CASSDRAAGANVLTF.

The rearrangement joins TRBV28 to TRBJ1-2; TCRdb gives TRBD1 as the D gene, but with no DNA this cannot be confirmed. The CDR3 contains 15 residues. Germline values: CDR1 MDHEN, CDR2 SYDVKM. This chain's CDR3 is CASRFGTASNYGYTF.

The rearrangement links TRBV5-8 to TRBJ1-1. Germline loops: CDR1 SGHTS, CDR2 YDEGEE. This CDR3 contains 15 residues. CDR3 residues: CASSPPGVWNTEAFF.

The J gene is TRBJ2-7, the V gene TRBV5-1; absent DNA, TCRdb's TRBD2 call cannot be checked. This CDR3 comprises 16 residues. CDR1 is SGHRS and CDR2 is YFSETQ in the germline V gene. The CDR3 loop reads CASSLGLAGVPYEQYF.

The V gene is TRBV4-1, the J gene TRBJ2-5; TCRdb indicates TRBD1, and absent DNA this call remains unverified. This CDR3 comprises 18 residues. CDR1 is MGHRA, CDR2 YSYEKL, per germline. This CDR3 reads CASSQDPPTGGWLETQYF.

The chain couples TRBV20-1 to TRBJ2-1; without DNA, the TCRdb call of TRBD2 cannot be checked. The CDR3 length is 15 residues. Per germline, CDR1 DFQATT and CDR2 SNEGSKA (reference sequence). CDR3 protein: CSAREGASGSGEQFF.

This sequence joins TRBV5-1 and TRBJ2-5; absent DNA, TCRdb's TRBD1 call cannot be checked. The CDR3 has 13 amino acids. CDR1 is SGHRS, CDR2 YFSETQ, per germline. The CDR3 is CASRPGIEETQYF.

The J gene is TRBJ1-1, the V gene TRBV12-3 or TRBV12-4. CDR3 length: 12 residues. This chain's CDR3 is CASSQGGTKAFF.

This chain uses TRBV30 with TRBJ1-4. The CDR3 sequence is 12 residues long. Per the germline V gene, CDR1 is GTSNPN and CDR2 is SVGIG (reference sequence). This chain's CDR3 is CAYTGGNEKLFF. Using reference TRBV30 and TRBJ1-4 for the parts outside the CDR3, the full variable domain is SQTIHQWPATLVQPVGSPLSLECTVEGTSNPNLYWYRQAAGRGLQLLFYSVGIGQISSEVPQNLSASRPQDRQFILSSKKLLLSDSGFYLCAYTGGNEKLFFGSGTQLSVL.

This chain connects TRBV5-1 to TRBJ2-1; absent DNA, TCRdb's TRBD2 call cannot be checked. The germline V gene has CDR1 SGHRS and CDR2 YFSETQ. This CDR3 comprises 15 residues. This chain's CDR3 is CASTKAGGPYNEQFF. The entire variable domain, with the rest obtained from reference TRBV5-1 and TRBJ2-1, is as follows: KAGVTQTPRYLIKTRGQQVTLSCSPISGHRSVSWYQQTPGQGLQFLFEYFSETQRNKGNFPGRFSGRQFSNSRSEMNVSTLELGDSALYLCASTKAGGPYNEQFFGPGTRLTVL.

V usage is TRBV5-1 and J usage is TRBJ2-1. The CDR3 has 14 residues. CDR1 is SGHRS and CDR2 is YFSETQ in the germline V gene. The CDR3 is CASSLSGTSIEQFF.

The V gene is TRBV15, the J gene TRBJ2-7; TCRdb's D gene call, TRBD1, goes unchecked for lack of DNA. The CDR3 runs 16 residues. Germline CDR1 is LNHNV and CDR2 is YYDKDF (reference sequence). The CDR3 region is CATSRDDRGRGYEQYF.

The rearrangement joins TRBV19 to TRBJ1-5; TCRdb's D call, TRBD1, is unchecked because there is no DNA. The CDR3 covers 13 residues. Germline CDR1 reads LNHDA; CDR2 reads SQIVND (reference sequence). The CDR3 reads CASSVQGPGSQHF.

The chain carries TRBV7-9 and TRBJ2-7; TCRdb indicates TRBD2, and absent DNA this call remains unverified. The CDR3 has 17 residues. The germline V gene encodes CDR1 SEHNR and CDR2 FQNEAQ (reference sequence). This chain's CDR3 is CASSSGLAGVGSYEQYF.

The gene calls are TRBV6-1 and TRBJ1-5; with no DNA, the TCRdb D assignment of TRBD1 cannot be verified. Germline-derived CDR1 and CDR2 are MNHNS and SASEGT. The CDR3 consists of 15 residues. The CDR3 region is CASSPDSNSNQPQHF.

CDR3 protein: CASSFTGTSGAGDTQYF. The chain links TRBV7-2 to TRBJ2-3; with no DNA, the TCRdb D assignment of TRBD2 cannot be verified. CDR1 is SGHTA and CDR2 is FQGNSA in the germline V gene. CDR3 length: 17 amino acids. The full variable domain, with the rest looked up from reference TRBV7-2 and TRBJ2-3, is GAGVSQSPSNKVTEKGKDVELRCDPISGHTALYWYRQSLGQGLEFLIYFQGNSAPDKSGLPSDRFSAERTGGSVSTLTIQRTQQEDSAVYLCASSFTGTSGAGDTQYFGPGTRLTVL.

The chain recombines TRBV5-1 with TRBJ1-1. Germline loops: CDR1 SGHRS, CDR2 YFSETQ. This CDR3 spans 14 amino acids. CDR3 region: CASSLAYERTEAFF. The full variable domain, with the rest looked up from reference TRBV5-1 and TRBJ1-1, is KAGVTQTPRYLIKTRGQQVTLSCSPISGHRSVSWYQQTPGQGLQFLFEYFSETQRNKGNFPGRFSGRQFSNSRSEMNVSTLELGDSALYLCASSLAYERTEAFFGQGTRLTVV.

The chain carries TRBV7-2 and TRBJ1-2. This CDR3 is 14 amino acids long. Germline CDR1 is SGHTA and CDR2 is FQGNSA. The CDR3 protein is CASSYQSFNYGYTF.

The rearrangement joins TRBV18 to TRBJ1-3. This CDR3 is built from 15 residues. Germline CDR1 is KGHSH and CDR2 is LQKENI. Here the CDR3 reads CASSPQGSARNTIYF.

CDR3 protein: CASSLGGFEQFF. J is TRBJ2-1 and V is TRBV7-2. This CDR3 comprises 12 residues. The germline V gene encodes CDR1 SGHTA and CDR2 FQGNSA. Supplemented by reference TRBV7-2 and TRBJ2-1, the full variable domain reads GAGVSQSPSNKVTEKGKDVELRCDPISGHTALYWYRQSLGQGLEFLIYFQGNSAPDKSGLPSDRFSAERTGGSVSTLTIQRTQQEDSAVYLCASSLGGFEQFFGPGTRLTVL.

The rearrangement links TRBV11-2 to TRBJ2-3; TCRdb proposes TRBD2, but this gene call is untestable without DNA. There are 18 residues in the CDR3. The germline V gene encodes CDR1 SGHAT and CDR2 FQNNGV. The CDR3 is CASSLEGLAGALTDTQYF.

The genes are TRBV20-1 and TRBJ2-1; the TRBD1 assignment by TCRdb is unverifiable without DNA. Germline V gene lookup returns CDR1 DFQATT and CDR2 SNEGSKA (reference sequence). The CDR3 extends over 17 amino acids. The CDR3 here is CSARDTSGSSRDNEQFF.

The chain combines TRBV15 with TRBJ1-3. The CDR3 is 13 amino acids. Germline V lookup: CDR1 LNHNV, CDR2 YYDKDF (reference sequence). CDR3: CATSKDLGNTIYF.

V gene TRBV5-4 combines with J gene TRBJ1-1. This CDR3 contains 12 residues. Germline V gene lookup returns CDR1 SGHNT and CDR2 YYREEE (reference sequence). CDR3 sequence: CASSLNTIEAFF.

The chain employs TRBV19 and TRBJ2-2; TCRdb returns TRBD2, unconfirmable since there is no DNA. From germline, CDR1 is LNHDA and CDR2 SQIVND (reference sequence). The CDR3 length is 15 residues. CDR3: CASSIGLGNTGELFF.